The clone carrying this T cell receptor (beta chain) was seen more than once but under ten times. Its antigen is unknown. In TCRdb, the reads were re-called with MiXCR into one record per CDR3 protein. Found here are around 540,000 distinct CDR3 sequences, about 33% of them singletons; the top ten hold 17%. This entry is derived from a study of T cell repertoires in cytomegalovirus infection. Germline trimming cut 6 bases from V and 8 bases from J; bases unmatched to any gene: 8. Germline values: CDR1 MNHNS, CDR2 SASEGT. This CDR3 contains 16 residues. This chain uses TRBV6-1 with TRBJ2-1; the match to TRBD2 covers 15 bases. This clonotype was obtained from a human donor in good health (CMV status not recorded). Some clones in this sample may be carry-over from other donors' samples. The sequenced sample was cultured PBMCs, obtained from culture after CMV antigen stimulation. The CDR3 region is CASRLWTSGREHEQFF. The CDR3 DNA reads TGTGCCAGCAGACTTTGGACTAGCGGGAGGGAACATGAGCAGTTCTTC.